This T cell receptor (beta chain) is drawn from a study of regulatory T cells in long-lasting Graves disease. Study-level points and caveats: Newly diagnosed Graves' patients exceeded persistent ones in TCR diversity.

This clonotype was seen repeatedly, ten times or more. The antigen remains unidentified. Time point meaning: newly diagnosed GD, antithyroid drugs for less than 3 months. Isolated PBMC RNA provided the starting material for the TCR library. Investigators prepared the TCR beta libraries by applying iRepertoire HTBI primers and Arm-PCR of CDR3 regions. TCRdb processed the multiplex PCR reads anew with MiXCR; each CDR3 protein has one entry. The sample yields about 500,000 distinct CDR3 sequences, 15% to 20% seen once. Trimming removed 7 bases at V and 7 bases at J, with 11 bases between. The CDR3 spans 12 residues. A further study also used this sample, focusing on T cells in Graves' hyperthyroidism and ophthalmopathy.

The chain combines TRBV12-3 or TRBV12-4 with TRBJ2-1; no definite D call. The sample consisted of peripheral blood mononuclear cells (PBMCs), taken at new diagnosis, from a patient treated with antithyroid drugs. The TCR sequence derives from a middle-aged man with Graves disease. The CDR3 spells CASTPEPNEQFF. The CDR3 nucleotides are TGTGCCAGCACCCCCGAACCAAATGAGCAGTTCTTC.